Listed below are T cell receptor beta chains from one sample, sequenced in a study of vaccination effects on CD4 cells after COVID-19. Method: immunoSEQ multiplex PCR; TCRdb's copy keeps in-frame clones and lacks some. Seen here are about 73,000 clones, around 78% observed once, and the top ten hold roughly 10%. No antigen has been identified for these receptors. This sample comprised CD4+ T cells from PBMCs cultured with SARS-CoV-2 spike peptides, obtained before COVID-19 vaccination. All receptors derive from a human donor who received a COVID-19 vaccine. Both conserved end residues are part of each CDR3. D genes are given only for firm matches. The listing skips clone size in some rows; elsewhere it reads once, few, many or a size class.

.	12	TRBV28	TRBJ1-2	.	CASSLLNYGYTF	TGTGCCAGCAGTCTCCTGAACTATGGCTACACCTTC
.	17	TRBV6-2/TRBV6-3	TRBJ2-2	.	CASSYSRLGRDTGELFF	TGTGCCAGCAGTTACTCGAGGTTGGGGCGCGACACCGGGGAGCTGTTTTTT
TRBD2	17	TRBV29-1	TRBJ2-2	.	CSVLERAGGAYTGELFF	TGCAGCGTTTTAGAGCGTGCCGGGGGGGCCTACACCGGGGAGCTGTTTTTT
TRBD1	15	TRBV6-5	TRBJ2-2	.	CASRRDRGITGELFF	TGTGCCAGCAGGCGGGACAGGGGTATCACCGGGGAGCTGTTTTTT
.	13	TRBV2	TRBJ1-1	.	CARTGQMNTEAFF	TGTGCCCGTACAGGACAAATGAACACTGAAGCTTTCTTT
.	17	TRBV7-2	TRBJ1-4	.	CASSLKGRRATNEKLFF	TGTGCCAGCAGCTTAAAAGGCCGCAGGGCAACTAATGAAAAACTGTTTTTT
.	11	TRBV6-5	TRBJ2-1	.	CASNTYNEQFF	TGTGCCAGCAACACCTACAATGAGCAGTTCTTC
.	16	TRBV6-1	TRBJ1-6	.	CASSEAPGHYNSPLHF	TGTGCCAGCAGTGAAGCTCCGGGCCACTATAATTCACCCCTCCACTTT
.	15	TRBV6-6	TRBJ1-1	.	CASSPPAPEGTEAFF	TGTGCCAGCAGTCCTCCGGCCCCGGAAGGGACTGAAGCTTTCTTT
.	14	TRBV3-1/TRBV3-2	TRBJ1-6	.	CASSQMGNRSPLHF	TGTGCCAGCAGCCAAATGGGTAATAGGTCACCCCTCCACTTT
TRBD1	14	TRBV7-3	TRBJ1-1	.	CASSPDRVNTEAFF	TGTGCCAGCAGCCCGGACAGGGTGAACACTGAAGCTTTCTTT
.	14	TRBV9	TRBJ1-5	.	CASSAGWSNQPQHF	TGTGCCAGCAGCGCCGGATGGAGCAATCAGCCCCAGCATTTT
TRBD1	15	TRBV19	TRBJ1-2	.	CASSPGQGLLSGYTF	TGTGCCAGTAGTCCAGGACAGGGTCTATTATCCGGCTACACCTTC
TRBD1	15	TRBV9	TRBJ2-3	.	CASSAGTGITDTQYF	TGTGCCAGCAGCGCCGGGACAGGGATCACAGATACGCAGTATTTT
.	13	TRBV28	TRBJ2-5	.	CASRWGAGETQYF	TGTGCCTCCCGGTGGGGGGCCGGGGAGACCCAGTACTTC
.	14	TRBV19	TRBJ1-1	.	CASSALSLHTEAFF	TGTGCCAGTAGCGCATTGAGCCTACACACTGAAGCTTTCTTT
.	13	TRBV2	TRBJ2-3	few	CASSEEGGDTQYF	TGTGCCAGCAGTGAAGAAGGGGGGGATACGCAGTATTTT
.	16	TRBV19	TRBJ2-1	.	CASSYPGLATYNEQFF	TGTGCCAGTAGTTACCCGGGTCTCGCAACCTACAATGAGCAGTTCTTC
TRBD1	12	TRBV25-1	TRBJ2-1	.	CASNTGGREQFF	TGTGCCAGCAACACAGGGGGACGTGAGCAGTTCTTC
.	15	TRBV6-5	TRBJ2-5	.	CASRSRTASRGTQYF	TGTGCCAGCAGATCTCGGACAGCGTCCCGCGGGACCCAGTACTTC
TRBD2	13	TRBV2	TRBJ2-5	.	CASRERLAGDQYF	TGTGCCAGCAGGGAAAGGCTAGCGGGTGATCAGTACTTC
TRBD1	19	TRBV7-8	TRBJ1-3	.	CASSLVQGIRGYSGNTIYF	TGTGCCAGCAGCTTAGTACAGGGGATACGGGGCTATTCTGGAAACACCATATATTTT
.	13	TRBV6-4	TRBJ1-1	.	CASSRAQNTEAFF	TGTGCCAGCAGCCGGGCCCAAAACACTGAAGCTTTCTTT
TRBD1	15	TRBV5-1	TRBJ2-1	once	CASSLDGQGTNEQFF	TGCGCCAGCAGCTTGGACGGACAGGGGACAAATGAGCAGTTCTTC
.	12	TRBV19	TRBJ1-1	.	CASSIGETLAFF	TGTGCCAGTAGTATAGGTGAGACTTTGGCTTTCTTT
.	15	TRBV7-2	TRBJ1-2	few	CASSLVVGEQTGYTF	TGTGCCAGCAGCTTAGTGGTCGGGGAGCAGACTGGCTACACCTTC
TRBD2	16	TRBV6-4	TRBJ2-2	.	CASSRDSGALSGELFF	TGTGCCAGCAGTAGAGACAGCGGGGCATTGTCCGGGGAGCTGTTTTTT
.	16	TRBV18	TRBJ1-1	.	CASSPIRVEGNTEAFF	TGTGCCAGCTCACCAATCAGGGTCGAGGGGAACACTGAAGCTTTCTTT
.	12	TRBV10-3	TRBJ2-5	once	CAISDSEETQYF	TGTGCCATCAGTGACTCAGAAGAGACCCAGTACTTC
TRBD1	17	TRBV19	TRBJ2-2	.	CASSRVRTTGAPGELFF	TGTGCCAGTAGTAGGGTCAGAACTACAGGGGCCCCCGGGGAGCTGTTTTTT
.	13	TRBV7-3	TRBJ1-2	.	CASSAGPTYGYTF	TGTGCCAGCAGCGCCGGGCCCACCTATGGCTACACCTTC
.	15	TRBV7-3	TRBJ2-2	few	CASSFTGLGTGELFF	TGTGCCAGCAGCTTCACAGGTTTGGGTACCGGGGAGCTGTTTTTT
.	13	TRBV6-5	TRBJ1-1	.	CASSHDGPTEAFF	TGTGCCAGCAGTCATGACGGTCCCACTGAAGCTTTCTTT
TRBD1	15	TRBV24-1	TRBJ2-2	.	CATSDDRALVGELFF	TGTGCCACCAGTGACGACAGGGCTCTAGTCGGGGAGCTGTTTTTT
.	13	TRBV12-3/TRBV12-4	TRBJ1-3	.	CASRTTPGNTIYF	TGTGCCAGCAGAACTACCCCCGGTAACACCATATATTTT
.	15	TRBV6-5	TRBJ2-1	.	CASSLEFGIANEQFF	TGTGCCAGCAGTCTGGAATTCGGGATTGCGAATGAGCAGTTCTTC
.	13	TRBV7-2	TRBJ2-1	.	CASSLAGNNEQFF	TGTGCCAGCAGCTTAGCAGGAAACAATGAGCAGTTCTTC
.	15	TRBV19	TRBJ1-5	few	CASYSPGAGNQPQHF	TGTGCCAGTTATTCCCCCGGGGCCGGCAATCAGCCCCAGCATTTT
TRBD1	15	TRBV6-6	TRBJ1-6	once	CASSLTGPEGSPLHF	TGTGCCAGCAGTTTGACAGGGCCGGAAGGTTCACCCCTCCACTTT
.	15	TRBV11-2	TRBJ1-4	.	CASSLARVDNEKLFF	TGTGCCAGCAGCTTAGCACGGGTGGATAATGAAAAACTGTTTTTT
TRBD1	15	TRBV13	TRBJ1-2	.	CASSLARQGPGGYTF	TGTGCCAGCAGCTTAGCCAGACAGGGGCCGGGTGGCTACACCTTC
TRBD1	14	TRBV2	TRBJ2-1	.	CASAGQGIYDEQFF	TGTGCCAGCGCGGGACAGGGTATTTACGATGAGCAGTTCTTC
.	11	TRBV7-2	TRBJ2-1	.	CASSTNQEQFF	TGTGCCAGCAGCACAAACCAGGAGCAGTTCTTC
TRBD1	17	TRBV24-1	TRBJ1-5	.	CATRATGDPLSNQPQHF	TGTGCCACCAGGGCGACAGGGGACCCCCTTAGCAATCAGCCCCAGCATTTT
.	13	TRBV7-3	TRBJ2-5	.	CASSIQEQETQYF	TGTGCCAGCAGCATACAGGAACAAGAGACCCAGTACTTC
.	14	TRBV2	TRBJ1-5	few	CASSVGMSNQPQHF	TGTGCCAGCAGTGTGGGGATGAGCAATCAGCCCCAGCATTTT
.	13	TRBV6-5	TRBJ1-2	.	CASSTRLNYGYTF	TGTGCCAGCAGTACCCGGTTAAACTATGGCTACACCTTC
.	13	TRBV15	TRBJ2-3	.	CATSRGPEDTQYF	TGTGCCACCAGCAGAGGACCCGAGGATACGCAGTATTTT
.	14	TRBV6-5	TRBJ1-4	.	CASRRDLSNEKLFF	TGTGCCAGCCGCAGGGATCTAAGTAATGAAAAACTGTTTTTT
TRBD1	14	TRBV7-9	TRBJ1-1	.	CASSLGGEGTEAFF	TGTGCCAGCAGTCTAGGGGGCGAGGGGACTGAAGCTTTCTTT
.	13	TRBV6-2/TRBV6-3	TRBJ1-5	.	CASSYGNHQPQHF	TGTGCCAGCAGTTACGGAAATCATCAGCCCCAGCATTTT
.	14	TRBV19	TRBJ1-4	.	CASSLQGLNEKLFF	TGTGCCAGTAGTCTCCAGGGTCTAAATGAAAAACTGTTTTTT
.	12	TRBV30	TRBJ1-2	.	CAWKGDPLGYTF	TGTGCCTGGAAGGGGGACCCCTTGGGCTACACCTTC
.	14	TRBV7-8	TRBJ1-1	.	CASSVGLRNTEAFF	TGTGCCAGCAGCGTTGGACTGAGGAACACTGAAGCTTTCTTT
TRBD2	18	TRBV3-1/TRBV3-2	TRBJ2-5	.	CASSQVLYSGGSRETQYF	TGTGCCAGCAGCCAAGTTCTGTATAGCGGGGGGTCCCGGGAGACCCAGTACTTC
.	11	TRBV24-1	TRBJ1-2	.	CATGTSGGYTF	TGTGCCACCGGGACCAGCGGGGGCTACACCTTC
.	15	TRBV2	TRBJ2-1	.	CASSDWTGRYNEQFF	TGTGCCAGCAGTGACTGGACGGGACGCTACAATGAGCAGTTCTTC
TRBD1	16	TRBV27	TRBJ1-2	.	CASSLPPDRIMRGYTF	TGTGCCAGCAGTTTACCGCCGGACAGGATAATGAGGGGCTACACCTTC
TRBD1	14	TRBV19	TRBJ2-1	.	CASRDRGEAGEQFF	TGTGCCAGTCGAGACAGGGGGGAGGCGGGTGAGCAGTTCTTC
TRBD1	18	TRBV5-1	TRBJ2-3	.	CASSGRRQGVASTDTQYF	TGCGCCAGCAGCGGCCGGAGACAGGGGGTTGCTAGCACAGATACGCAGTATTTT